This T cell receptor beta chain was profiled in a study of T cells in Graves' hyperthyroidism and ophthalmopathy. What was amplified from RNA transcripts were TCR beta CDR3 regions. A first-round RT-PCR of the TCR CDR3 used the HTBI primer set. MiXCR, applied by TCRdb to the multiplex PCR reads, yields one record per CDR3 protein. The sample has under 550,000 distinct CDR3 sequences, about 20% seen once. Those patients with uncontrolled infection, other autoimmune disease, pregnancy or lactation were excluded. This CDR3 is 13 amino acids long. Trimming stripped 4 bases from V and 5 bases from J, with 15 bases between. Germline CDR1 is GTSNPN and CDR2 is SVGIG (reference sequence).

The origin of this receptor is a man in his forties with Graves' ophthalmopathy. This chain uses TRBV30 with TRBJ2-7; D perhaps matches TRBD2 (6 bases). The sample was blood. The CDR3 DNA reads as TGTGCCTGGAAGGAGCCGGGGGTGAACGAGCAGTACTTC. This codes for CAWKEPGVNEQYF.